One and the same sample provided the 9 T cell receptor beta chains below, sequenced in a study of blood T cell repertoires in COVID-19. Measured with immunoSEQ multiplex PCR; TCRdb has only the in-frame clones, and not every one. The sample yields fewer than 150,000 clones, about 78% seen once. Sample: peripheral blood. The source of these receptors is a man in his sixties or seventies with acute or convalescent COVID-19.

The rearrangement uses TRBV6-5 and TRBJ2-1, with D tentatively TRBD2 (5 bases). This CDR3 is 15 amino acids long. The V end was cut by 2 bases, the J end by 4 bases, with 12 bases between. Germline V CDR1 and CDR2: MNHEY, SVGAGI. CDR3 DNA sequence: TGTGCCAGCAGTTACATGAGGGTCGGGTACAATGAGCAGTTCTTC. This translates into CASSYMRVGYNEQFF.

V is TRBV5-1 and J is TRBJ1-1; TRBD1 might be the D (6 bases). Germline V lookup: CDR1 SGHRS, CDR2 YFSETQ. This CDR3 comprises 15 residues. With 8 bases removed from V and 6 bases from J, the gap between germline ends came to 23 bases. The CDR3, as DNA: TGCGCCAGTACGGACCCCTCAGGGGCGAAGGCTGAAGCTTTCTTT. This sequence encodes CASTDPSGAKAEAFF.

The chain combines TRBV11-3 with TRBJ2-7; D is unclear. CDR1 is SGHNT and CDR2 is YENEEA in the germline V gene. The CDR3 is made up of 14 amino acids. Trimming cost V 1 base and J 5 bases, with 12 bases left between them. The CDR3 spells CASSLAPLRNEQYF. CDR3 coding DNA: TGTGCCAGCAGCTTAGCCCCACTTAGAAACGAGCAGTACTTC.

The CDR3 region is CASSRTGSAGYNEQFF. The CDR3 nucleotides are TGTGCCAGCAGCAGAACAGGGTCGGCCGGATACAATGAGCAGTTCTTC. The chain has TRBV11-2 and TRBJ2-1; D is possibly TRBD1 (6 bases). The germline gives CDR1 SGHAT, CDR2 FQNNGV. CDR3 length equals 16 residues. Trimming cost V 5 bases and J 4 bases, with 18 bases left between them.

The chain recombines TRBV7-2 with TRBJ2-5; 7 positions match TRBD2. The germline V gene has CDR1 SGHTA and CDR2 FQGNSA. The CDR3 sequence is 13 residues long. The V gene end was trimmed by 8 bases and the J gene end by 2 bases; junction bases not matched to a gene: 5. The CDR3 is CASRRGVQETQYF. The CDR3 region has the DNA TGTGCCAGCCGACGGGGGGTTCAAGAGACCCAGTACTTC.

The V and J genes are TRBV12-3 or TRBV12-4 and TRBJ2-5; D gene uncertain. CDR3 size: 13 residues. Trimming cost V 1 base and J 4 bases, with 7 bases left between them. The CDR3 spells CASSLGVGETQYF. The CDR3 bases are TGTGCCAGCAGTTTAGGAGTTGGAGAGACCCAGTACTTC.

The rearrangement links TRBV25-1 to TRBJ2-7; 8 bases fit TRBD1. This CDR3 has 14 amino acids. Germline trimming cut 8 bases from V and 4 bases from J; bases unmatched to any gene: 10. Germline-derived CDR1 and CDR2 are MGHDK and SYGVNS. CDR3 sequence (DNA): TGTGCCAGCGACAGTGGACAGGGCTTGTACGAGCAGTACTTC. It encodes CASDSGQGLYEQYF.

The CDR3 DNA sequence: TGTGCCAGCGGCAGGGCGGGGGGGTACAATGAGCAGTTCTTC. This gives the protein CASGRAGGYNEQFF. The chain combines TRBV9 with TRBJ2-1; 9 bases are shared with TRBD2. Germline-derived CDR1 and CDR2 are SGDLS and YYNGEE. The CDR3 has 14 amino acids. The V segment lost 7 bases and the J segment 4 bases; nucleotides outside the gene matches: 6.

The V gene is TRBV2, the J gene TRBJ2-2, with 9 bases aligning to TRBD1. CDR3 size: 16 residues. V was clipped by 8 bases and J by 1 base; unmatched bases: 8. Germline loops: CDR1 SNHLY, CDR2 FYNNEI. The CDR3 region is CASGPGTGMNTGELFF. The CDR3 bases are TGTGCCAGCGGCCCCGGGACAGGGATGAACACCGGGGAGCTGTTTTTT. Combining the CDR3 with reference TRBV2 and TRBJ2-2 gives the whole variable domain EPEVTQTPSHQVTQMGQEVILRCVPISNHLYFYWYRQILGQKVEFLVSFYNNEISEKSEIFDDQFSVERPDGSNFTLKIRSTKLEDSAMYFCASGPGTGMNTGELFFGEGSRLTVL.